The clone carrying this T cell receptor beta chain has only a few counts. The antigen remains undetermined. This CDR3 contains 13 residues. Germline lookup yields CDR1 MNHNS and CDR2 SASEGT. Trimming cost V 6 bases and J 2 bases, with 10 bases left between them. This specimen belongs to a study of T-cell memory formation after mild COVID-19. General observations from the study: Cross-reactive memory apparently joined, as some responding clones appeared in pre-infection memory. Specificity for SARS-CoV-2 was not confirmed among the second-wave clones peaking on day 37.

TCRdb reanalysed the 5' RACE reads using MiXCR and keeps one entry per CDR3 protein. Altogether some 320,000 distinct CDR3 sequences are present, 13% to 15% being singletons, with the ten largest covering about 21%. The sample comprised PBMCs or a T cell subset sorted from them (not recorded which). The chain carries TRBV6-1 and TRBJ1-1; unclear D gene. This receptor was taken from a man in his late teens or twenties who had mild COVID-19 (a few samples of this study predate the infection). Cell type and time point are not known. CDR3 bases: TGTGCCAGCAGCGAACCAGGAAACACTGAAGCTTTCTTT. Translated: CASSEPGNTEAFF.